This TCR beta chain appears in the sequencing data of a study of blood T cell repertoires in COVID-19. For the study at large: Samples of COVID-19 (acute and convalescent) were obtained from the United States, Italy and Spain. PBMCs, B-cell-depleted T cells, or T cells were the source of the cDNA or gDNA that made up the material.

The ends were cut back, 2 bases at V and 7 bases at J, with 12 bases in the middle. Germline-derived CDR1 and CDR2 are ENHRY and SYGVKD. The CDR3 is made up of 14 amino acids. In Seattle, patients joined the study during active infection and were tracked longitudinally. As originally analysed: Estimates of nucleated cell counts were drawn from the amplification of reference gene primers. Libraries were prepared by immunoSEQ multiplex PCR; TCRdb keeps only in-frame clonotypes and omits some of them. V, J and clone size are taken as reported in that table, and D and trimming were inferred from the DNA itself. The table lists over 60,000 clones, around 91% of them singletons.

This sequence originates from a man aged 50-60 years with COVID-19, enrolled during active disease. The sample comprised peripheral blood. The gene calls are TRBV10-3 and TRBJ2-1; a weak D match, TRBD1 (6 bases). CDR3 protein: CAISEGTNKNEQFF. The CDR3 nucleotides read TGTGCCATCAGTGAGGGGACAAATAAGAATGAGCAGTTCTTC.